This T cell receptor (beta chain) is drawn from a study of cytomegalovirus exposure and HLA in healthy donors. The ends lost 3 bases at V and 5 bases at J; junction bases unmatched: 9. The germline V gene encodes CDR1 SGHNT and CDR2 YYREEE (reference sequence). The CDR3 is 15 amino acids. Researchers ran the PCR with 60 Vbeta and 13 Jbeta primers. Methods used by the authors: An analysis performed later counted roughly 80 million unique TCR beta chains (approximately 12 million of them shared). The method was immunoSEQ multiplex PCR; TCRdb's version includes in-frame clones alone and lacks a portion of them. V and J calls plus clone size are reproduced from that table; the DNA served to infer D and trimming. The sample includes about 120,000 clones, around three quarters of them seen just once.

The sequencing sample was made of PBMCs. The chain couples TRBV5-4 to TRBJ1-2; TRBD1 matches at 8 bases. This receptor was taken from a man aged 25 to 40 in good health and CMV-seropositive. The CDR3 bases are TGTGCCAGCAGCTCAATGGACAGGGCTCAATATGGCTACACCTTC. This sequence encodes CASSSMDRAQYGYTF.